Included here is one T cell receptor (beta chain) sequence, with context. Its target antigen remains unknown. There are no base qualities to consult, and no much larger clone falls within one base. CDR1 and CDR2, per the germline V gene, are MGHDK and SYGVNS. Reading from cysteine to phenylalanine, the CDR3 counts 16 amino acids. Only the CDR3 part of the read is kept: 48 bases, read in frame from the first base. Here V drops 5 bases and J drops 1 base, and the junction holds 9 bases not matched to any gene. These data belong to a study of T-cell memory formation after mild COVID-19 (dated by TCRdb to the early 2020s). Study-level background: TCR sequence clusters from the two donors were found to be largely donor specific. In two donors, T-cell clones that expanded and contracted after mild COVID-19 were tracked by sequencing TCRalpha and TCRbeta repertoires over time. The cohort was made up of two young adult volunteers, one female and one male, who were previously healthy. Results and caveats for the whole study, not just this receptor: The study included only a couple of mild cases, and larger cohorts that include severe cases with pre-infection samples were judged to be necessary. SARS-CoV-2 specificity was not confirmed for the second-wave clones peaking on day 37. Some responding clones were found in pre-infection memory, which suggests that pre-existing cross-reactive memory T cells took part in the SARS-CoV-2 response. Clones contracting from day 15 to 85 had balanced CD4/CD8 phenotypes, while a second wave expanding from day 15 to 37 was biased towards CD4+. Contracting CD4+ clones turned up mainly in the CM and EM memory subsets, whereas EMRA was where CD8+ clones were enriched.

TCRdb names Illumina NovaSeq 6000 as the instrument used. TCRalpha and TCRbeta cDNA libraries were built by 5'RACE with constant-segment primers, adding sample barcodes and unique molecular identifiers. RNA was extracted from every sample with Trizol reagent. The libraries were amplified in two PCR steps, and the second step added a second sample barcode and Illumina TruSeq adapters. The libraries were sequenced on an Illumina NovaSeq using 2 x 150 bp paired-end reads. Per the authors' processing: With migec v1.2.7, reads were demultiplexed and then collapsed into UMI-guided consensus sequences. Using mixcr v2.1.11, the UMI consensuses were aligned to TRA and TRB V and J templates and assembled into clonotypes. A clonotype was counted as expanded or contracted only when both edgeR and NoisET called the clonotype significant, with the noise models trained on biological replicates. edgeR calls used a false discovery rate-adjusted p below 0.01 and a log2 fold-change threshold of 1. As an exploratory analysis of dynamics, max-normalized trajectories of the 1000 most abundant clonotypes were examined with PCA combined with hierarchical clustering. Separately sequenced CD4+ and CD8+ repertoires were used to assign a CD4 or CD8 phenotype to each responding clone. TCRdb reprocessing: public reads trimmed at Q25 with fastp, clones called with MiXCR, in-frame beta chains kept. CDR3 protein sequences are deduplicated, and each keeps its most common genes and DNA. TCRdb's processing, not the authors', yielded these V and J calls. The sample table shows 35,000 to 55,000 distinct CDR3 sequences, and 8.5% to 10% are seen once. Approximately 10% of the sample comes from the top ten.

Ficoll-Paque density gradient centrifugation was used to isolate PBMCs. The receptor was derived from an adult woman who had mild COVID-19 (a few samples of this study predate the infection). The sample titles of this study are shuffled in the database, so cell type and time point are left out; the donor was told from shared clones. Sequencing was performed on PBMCs or a T cell subset sorted from them (not recorded which). The rearranged segments are TRBV25-1 and TRBJ2-5; the junction holds 8 bases that match TRBD1. The nucleotides read TGTGCCAGCAGTCCGCTCGGACAGGGTATCCAAGAGACCCAGTACTTC. The translation is CASSPLGQGIQETQYF.